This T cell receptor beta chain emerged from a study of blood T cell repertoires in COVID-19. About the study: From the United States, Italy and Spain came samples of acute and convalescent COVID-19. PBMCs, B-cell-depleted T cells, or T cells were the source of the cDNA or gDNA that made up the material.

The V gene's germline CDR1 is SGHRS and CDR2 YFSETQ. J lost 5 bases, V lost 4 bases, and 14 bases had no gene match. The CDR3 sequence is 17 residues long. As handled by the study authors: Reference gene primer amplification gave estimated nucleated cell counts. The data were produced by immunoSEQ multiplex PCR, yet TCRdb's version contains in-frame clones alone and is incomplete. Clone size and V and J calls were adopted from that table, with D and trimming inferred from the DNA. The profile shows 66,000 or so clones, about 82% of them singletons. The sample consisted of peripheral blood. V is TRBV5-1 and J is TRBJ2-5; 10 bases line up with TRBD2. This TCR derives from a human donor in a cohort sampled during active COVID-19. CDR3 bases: TGCGCCAGCAGCACAGGGACTAGCGTGCGTGAGCGGGAGACCCAGTACTTC. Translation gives CASSTGTSVRERETQYF.